This TCR beta chain was identified in a study of graft-versus-host responses after intestinal transplantation. Study-level background: Recipients were all induced with anti-thymocyte globulin, then given tacrolimus and steroids for around three years.

In regard to this clone: Its antigen remains unknown.

CDR1 and CDR2 from the germline V gene are SGHRS and YFSETQ. The CDR3 covers 14 residues. V was pared by 2 bases and J by 3 bases, with 11 bases between. This table comes from immunoSEQ multiplex PCR, and its TCRdb copy is limited to in-frame clones, with some not included. Of approximately 77,000 clones listed, roughly 91% are singletons. Study-wide results and limits: HvG clone declines early post-transplant were associated with peak circulating GvH levels. GvH clones were identified in recipient marrow, with some first appearing in ileum or blood.

The J gene is TRBJ2-5, the V gene TRBV5-1, with D perhaps matching TRBD1 (6 bases). This sequence was found in a human donor who received an intestinal transplant. Specimen: unstimulated CD4+ T cells sorted from spleen or lymph node cells, collected before intestinal transplant. Written as DNA, the CDR3 is TGCGCCAGCAGCTTAGGGGGTCCAAAAGAGACCCAGTACTTC. This encodes CASSLGGPKETQYF.